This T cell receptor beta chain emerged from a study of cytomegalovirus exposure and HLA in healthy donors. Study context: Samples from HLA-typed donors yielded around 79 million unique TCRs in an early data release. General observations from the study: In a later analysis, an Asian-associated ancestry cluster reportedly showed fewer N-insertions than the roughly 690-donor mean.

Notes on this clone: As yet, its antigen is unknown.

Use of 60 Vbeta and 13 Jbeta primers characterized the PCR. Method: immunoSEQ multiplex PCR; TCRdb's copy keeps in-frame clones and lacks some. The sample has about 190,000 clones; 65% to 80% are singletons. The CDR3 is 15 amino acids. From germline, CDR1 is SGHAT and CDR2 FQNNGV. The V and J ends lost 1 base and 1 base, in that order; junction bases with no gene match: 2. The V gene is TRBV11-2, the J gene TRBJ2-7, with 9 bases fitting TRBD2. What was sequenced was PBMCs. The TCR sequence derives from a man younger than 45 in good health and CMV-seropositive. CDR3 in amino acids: CASSLVTSGSYEQYF. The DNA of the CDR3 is TGTGCCAGCAGCTTAGTGACTAGCGGATCCTACGAGCAGTACTTC.